This T cell receptor beta chain was recovered during a study of CD8 T cells in ankylosing spondylitis. It was by quantitative 5'-RACE with molecular barcodes that TCR beta libraries were made. TCRdb independently ran MiXCR on the 5' RACE reads; one entry per CDR3 protein. The table includes about 320,000 distinct CDR3 sequences, 9.5% to 13% detected once. This clonotype was found many times. The antigen is undetermined. Germline CDR1 and CDR2: MDHEN and SYDVKM. Losses at the gene ends were 5 bases for V and 7 bases for J; bases not matched to a gene: 9. CDR3 size: 14 residues. Findings and caveats of the study: Clones linked to disease were reported to show significant enrichment in matched ankylosing spondylitis synovial fluid. Certain motif variants had earlier been reported in reactive arthritis synovial fluid and blood.

This sequence joins TRBV28 and TRBJ1-2; 8 bases map to TRBD1. The specimen sequenced was blood, either unsorted or a sorted T cell fraction (not recorded which). The sequence derives from a female donor with ankylosing spondylitis or in good health (not recorded which). The CDR3 spells CASSEQGASAGYTF. The CDR3 DNA is TGTGCCAGCAGTGAGCAGGGGGCGTCCGCTGGCTACACCTTC.